The text below deals with one T cell receptor beta chain. This record comes from a study of blood T cell repertoires in COVID-19. TCRdb keeps only in-frame clones here, not all; method: immunoSEQ multiplex PCR. Of approximately 190,000 clones in the sample, around 86% were seen once. Those who participated ranged in age from roughly 18 to 90 years and resided in 20 to 25 US areas. The CDR3 spans 13 residues. CDR1 and CDR2 (germline): MNHEY, SMNVEV (reference sequence). V gave up 6 bases and J gave up 8 bases, with 16 bases separating them. The origin of this receptor is a middle-aged woman in a cohort exposed to, infected with or recovered from COVID-19 (not recorded which). This chain joins TRBV27 and TRBJ1-2; maybe TRBD1 (5 bases). The sequenced sample consisted of PBMCs or T cells enriched from blood (not recorded which). The CDR3 bases are TGTGCCAGCAGAACCTCCGGGGGTAGCGGCTACACCTTC. It is translated as CASRTSGGSGYTF.